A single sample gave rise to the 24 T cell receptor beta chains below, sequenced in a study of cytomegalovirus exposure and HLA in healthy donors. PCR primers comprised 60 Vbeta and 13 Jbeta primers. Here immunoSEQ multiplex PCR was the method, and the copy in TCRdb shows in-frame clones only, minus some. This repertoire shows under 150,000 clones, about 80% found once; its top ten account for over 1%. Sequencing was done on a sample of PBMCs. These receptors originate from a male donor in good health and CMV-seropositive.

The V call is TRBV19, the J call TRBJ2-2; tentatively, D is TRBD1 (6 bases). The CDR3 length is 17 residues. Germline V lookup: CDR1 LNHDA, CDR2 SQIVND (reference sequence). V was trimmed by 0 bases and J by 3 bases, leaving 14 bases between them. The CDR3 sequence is CASSIDLAGVYTGELFF. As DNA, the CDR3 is TGTGCCAGTAGTATAGATCTGGCAGGGGTATACACCGGGGAGCTGTTTTTT.

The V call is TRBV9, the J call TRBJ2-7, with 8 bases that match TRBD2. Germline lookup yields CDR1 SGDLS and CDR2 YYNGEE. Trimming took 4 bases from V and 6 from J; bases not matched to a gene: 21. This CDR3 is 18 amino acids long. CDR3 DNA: TGTGCCAGCAGCTTGTATGATTTCGGGGGGGCAGAGAGAGGCGAGCAGTACTTC. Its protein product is CASSLYDFGGAERGEQYF.

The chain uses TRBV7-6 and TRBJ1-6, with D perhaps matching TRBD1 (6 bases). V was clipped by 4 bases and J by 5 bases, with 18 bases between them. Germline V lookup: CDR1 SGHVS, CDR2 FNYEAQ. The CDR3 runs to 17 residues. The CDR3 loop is CASSSVGLQGDNSPLHF. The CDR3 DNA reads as TGTGCCAGCAGCTCCGTCGGTCTACAGGGCGATAATTCACCCCTCCACTTT.

The CDR3 coding sequence is TGTGCCAGCAGGCAGACAGGGGGCAAGGGCGGGGAGCTGTTTTTT. This gives the protein CASRQTGGKGGELFF. This rearrangement joins TRBV2 to TRBJ2-2; 10 bases fit TRBD1. The J segment lost 7 bases and the V segment lost 6 bases, leaving 8 bases of the junction unmatched. CDR1 SNHLY and CDR2 FYNNEI come from the germline V gene. CDR3 length equals 15 residues.

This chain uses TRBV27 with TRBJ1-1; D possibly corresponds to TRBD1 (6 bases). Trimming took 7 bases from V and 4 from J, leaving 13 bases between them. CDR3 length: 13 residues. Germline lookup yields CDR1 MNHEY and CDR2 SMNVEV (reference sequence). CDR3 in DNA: TGTGCCAGCATGTGGGGGCAGGGCACTGAAGCTTTCTTT. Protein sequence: CASMWGQGTEAFF.

CDR3 protein: CASSSLVLDSNQPQHF. The CDR3 DNA is TGTGCCAGCAGTTCACTTGTTTTAGATAGCAATCAGCCCCAGCATTTT. The chain carries TRBV28 and TRBJ1-5; D is uncertain. There are 16 residues in the CDR3. Germline CDR1 reads MDHEN; CDR2 reads SYDVKM. Trimming left V 4 bases short and J 0 bases short, with 13 bases between.

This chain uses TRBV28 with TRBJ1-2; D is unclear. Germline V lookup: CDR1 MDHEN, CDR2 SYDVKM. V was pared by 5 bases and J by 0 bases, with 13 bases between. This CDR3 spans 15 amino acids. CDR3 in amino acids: CASSVRLQANYGYTF. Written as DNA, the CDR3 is TGTGCCAGCAGTGTCAGGCTTCAAGCTAACTATGGCTACACCTTC.

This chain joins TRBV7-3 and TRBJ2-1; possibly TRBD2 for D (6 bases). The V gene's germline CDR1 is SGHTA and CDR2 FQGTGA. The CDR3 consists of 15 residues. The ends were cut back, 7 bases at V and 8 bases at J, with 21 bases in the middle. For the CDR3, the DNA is TGTGCCAGCAACAAACAGGACTATCGGTGGGATGAGCAGTTCTTC. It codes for CASNKQDYRWDEQFF.

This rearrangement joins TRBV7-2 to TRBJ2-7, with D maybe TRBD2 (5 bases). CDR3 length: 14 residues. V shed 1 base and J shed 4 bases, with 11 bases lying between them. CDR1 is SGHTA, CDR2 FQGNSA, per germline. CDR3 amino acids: CASSLGAWTYEQYF. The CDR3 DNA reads TGTGCCAGCAGCTTAGGAGCTTGGACTTACGAGCAGTACTTC. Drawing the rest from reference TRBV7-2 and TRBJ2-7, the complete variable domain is GAGVSQSPSNKVTEKGKDVELRCDPISGHTALYWYRQSLGQGLEFLIYFQGNSAPDKSGLPSDRFSAERTGGSVSTLTIQRTQQEDSAVYLCASSLGAWTYEQYFGPGTRLTVT.

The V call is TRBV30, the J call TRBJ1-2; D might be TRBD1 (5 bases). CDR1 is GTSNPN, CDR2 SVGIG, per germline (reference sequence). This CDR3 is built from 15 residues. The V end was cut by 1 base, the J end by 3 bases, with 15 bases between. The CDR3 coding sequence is TGTGCCTGGAGTGCGGGTTACGGGGGTCACTATGGCTACACCTTC. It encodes CAWSAGYGGHYGYTF.

Here the CDR3 reads CASSMPRGVGQPQHF. The CDR3 nucleotides read TGTGCCAGTAGTATGCCCAGGGGAGTAGGACAGCCCCAGCATTTT. The chain combines TRBV19 with TRBJ1-5; tentative D call: TRBD1 (6 bases). The CDR3 spans 15 residues. Trimming took 3 bases from V and 7 from J, leaving 16 bases between them. CDR1 and CDR2 from the germline V gene are LNHDA and SQIVND (reference sequence).

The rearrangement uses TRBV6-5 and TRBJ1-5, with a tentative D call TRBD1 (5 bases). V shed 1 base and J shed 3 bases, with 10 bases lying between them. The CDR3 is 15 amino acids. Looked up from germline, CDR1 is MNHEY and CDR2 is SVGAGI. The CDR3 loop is CASSYYQGANQPQHF. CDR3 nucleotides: TGTGCCAGCAGTTACTACCAGGGCGCCAATCAGCCCCAGCATTTT.

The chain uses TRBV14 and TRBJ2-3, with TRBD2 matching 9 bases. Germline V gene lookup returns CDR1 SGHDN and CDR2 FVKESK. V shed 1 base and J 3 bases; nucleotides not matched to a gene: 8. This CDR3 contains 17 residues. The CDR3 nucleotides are TGTGCCAGCAGCCAAGTGAGGGGGCTAGCGGGAACAGATACGCAGTATTTT. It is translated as CASSQVRGLAGTDTQYF.

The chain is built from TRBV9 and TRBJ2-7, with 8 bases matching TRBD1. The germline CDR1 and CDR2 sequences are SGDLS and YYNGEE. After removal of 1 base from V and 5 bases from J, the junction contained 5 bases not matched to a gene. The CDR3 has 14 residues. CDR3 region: CASSVRTGWDEQYF. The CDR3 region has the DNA TGTGCCAGCAGCGTAAGGACAGGGTGGGACGAGCAGTACTTC.

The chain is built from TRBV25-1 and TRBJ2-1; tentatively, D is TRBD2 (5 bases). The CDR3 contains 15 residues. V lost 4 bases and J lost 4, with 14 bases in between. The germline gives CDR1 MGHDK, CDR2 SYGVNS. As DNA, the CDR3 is TGTGCCAGCAGTGGCGTAGAATGGACTTACAATGAGCAGTTCTTC. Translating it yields CASSGVEWTYNEQFF.

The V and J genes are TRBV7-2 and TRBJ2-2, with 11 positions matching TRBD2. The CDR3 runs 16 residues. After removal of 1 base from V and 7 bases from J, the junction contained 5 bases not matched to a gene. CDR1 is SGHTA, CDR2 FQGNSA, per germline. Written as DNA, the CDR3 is TGTGCCAGCAGCTTAGTCTCGGGACTAGCGGTCGGGGAGCTGTTTTTT. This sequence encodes CASSLVSGLAVGELFF. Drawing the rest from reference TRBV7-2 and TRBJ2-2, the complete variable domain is GAGVSQSPSNKVTEKGKDVELRCDPISGHTALYWYRQSLGQGLEFLIYFQGNSAPDKSGLPSDRFSAERTGGSVSTLTIQRTQQEDSAVYLCASSLVSGLAVGELFFGEGSRLTVL.

For the CDR3, the DNA is TGTGCCAGCAGTTTTACAGGGGGCAATAATTGGCAACAAGAGACCCAGTACTTC. This translates into CASSFTGGNNWQQETQYF. V usage is TRBV28 and J usage is TRBJ2-5, with 9 positions matching TRBD1. The CDR3 contains 18 residues. In germline, CDR1 is MDHEN, CDR2 SYDVKM. The trim removed 3 bases at V and 2 bases at J, leaving 13 bases unmatched.

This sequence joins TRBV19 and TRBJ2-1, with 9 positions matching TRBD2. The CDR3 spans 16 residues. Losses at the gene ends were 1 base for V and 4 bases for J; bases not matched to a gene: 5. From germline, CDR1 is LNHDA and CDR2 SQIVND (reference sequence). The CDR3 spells CASSIAVAGGYNEQFF. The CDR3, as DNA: TGTGCCAGTAGTATAGCGGTGGCGGGGGGGTACAATGAGCAGTTCTTC.

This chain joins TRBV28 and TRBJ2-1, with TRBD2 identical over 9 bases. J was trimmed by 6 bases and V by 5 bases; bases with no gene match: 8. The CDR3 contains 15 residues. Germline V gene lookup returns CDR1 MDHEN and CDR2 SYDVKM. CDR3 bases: TGTGCCAGCAGTCCTAGGACGGGACTAGCCAATGAGCAGTTCTTC. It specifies CASSPRTGLANEQFF.

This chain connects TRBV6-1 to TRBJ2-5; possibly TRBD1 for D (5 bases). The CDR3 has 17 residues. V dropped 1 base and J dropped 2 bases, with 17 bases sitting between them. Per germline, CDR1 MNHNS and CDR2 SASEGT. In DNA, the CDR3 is TGTGCCAGCAGTGAAGAAGGGGCCTGGGGTATACAAGAGACCCAGTACTTC. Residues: CASSEEGAWGIQETQYF.

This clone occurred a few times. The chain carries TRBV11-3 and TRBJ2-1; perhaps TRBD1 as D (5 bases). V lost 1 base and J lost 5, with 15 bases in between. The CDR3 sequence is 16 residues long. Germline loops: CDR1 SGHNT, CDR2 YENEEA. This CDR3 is CASSLGLLGANNEQFF. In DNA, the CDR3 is TGTGCCAGCAGCTTAGGGTTGCTAGGGGCGAACAATGAGCAGTTCTTC.

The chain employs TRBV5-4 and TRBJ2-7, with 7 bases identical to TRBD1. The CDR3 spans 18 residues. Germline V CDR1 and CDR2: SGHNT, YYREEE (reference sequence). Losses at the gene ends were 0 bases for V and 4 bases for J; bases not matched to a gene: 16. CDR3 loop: CASSLGGTAGTPQYEQYF. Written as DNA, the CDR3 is TGTGCCAGCAGCTTGGGGGGGACAGCCGGAACCCCCCAGTACGAGCAGTACTTC.

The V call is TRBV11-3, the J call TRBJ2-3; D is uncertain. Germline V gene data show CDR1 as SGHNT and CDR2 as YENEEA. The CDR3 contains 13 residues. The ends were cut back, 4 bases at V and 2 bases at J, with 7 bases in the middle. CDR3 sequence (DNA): TGTGCCAGCAGCTCAGCGTTCACAGATACGCAGTATTTT. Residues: CASSSAFTDTQYF.

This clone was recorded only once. The CDR3 region is CASSLARPRGEKLFF. DNA of the CDR3: TGTGCCAGCAGCTTGGCCAGGCCGCGAGGGGAAAAACTGTTTTTT. The gene calls are TRBV5-4 and TRBJ1-4; the D is unclear. This CDR3 has 15 amino acids. Trimming stripped 0 bases from V and 8 bases from J, with 14 bases between. The germline V gene encodes CDR1 SGHNT and CDR2 YYREEE (reference sequence).